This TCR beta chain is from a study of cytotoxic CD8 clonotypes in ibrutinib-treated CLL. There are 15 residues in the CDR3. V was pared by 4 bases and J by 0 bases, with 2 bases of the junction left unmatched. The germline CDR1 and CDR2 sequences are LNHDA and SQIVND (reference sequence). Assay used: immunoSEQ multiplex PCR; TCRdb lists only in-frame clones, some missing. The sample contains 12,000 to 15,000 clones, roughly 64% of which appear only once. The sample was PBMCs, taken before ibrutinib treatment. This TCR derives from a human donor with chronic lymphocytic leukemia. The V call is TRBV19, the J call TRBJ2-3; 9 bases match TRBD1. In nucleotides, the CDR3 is TGTGCCAGTAGTACCGGGACAGGGAGCACAGATACGCAGTATTTT. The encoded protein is CASSTGTGSTDTQYF.